Each of the 21 T cell receptor beta chains below was sequenced from the same sample in a study of B cell selection in AIRE deficiency. Regulatory T cells were sorted as CD4+CD25hiCD127low/negative cells. Only in-frame clones appear in the TCRdb table, and some are missing; sequencing was by immunoSEQ multiplex PCR. The sample gives roughly 22,000 clones, about 94% of which show up once; 2% is in the top ten. The sequenced sample was Tregs sorted from PBMCs. The receptor source for this set is a human donor with AIRE deficiency.

The gene calls are TRBV28 and TRBJ1-1, with unresolved D. Per germline, CDR1 MDHEN and CDR2 SYDVKM. The CDR3 contains 12 residues. Between the trimmed V and J ends, which lost 3 bases and 4 bases, there was a span of 6 bases. The CDR3 nucleotides read TGTGCCAGCAGTTTGGAGGTCACTGAAGCTTTCTTT. Protein: CASSLEVTEAFF. The whole variable domain, filled in from reference TRBV28 and TRBJ1-1, reads DVKVTQSSRYLVKRTGEKVFLECVQDMDHENMFWYRQDPGLGLRLIYFSYDVKMKEKGDIPEGYSVSREKKERFSLILESASTNQTSMYLCASSLEVTEAFFGQGTRLTVV.

V gene TRBV6-5 combines with J gene TRBJ2-7; TRBD2 agrees at 8 bases. This CDR3 comprises 15 residues. Germline assignment: CDR1 MNHEY and CDR2 SVGAGI. With V trimmed by 2 bases and J by 0 bases, 3 bases remained unmatched. The CDR3, as DNA: TGTGCCAGCAGTTACGCGGGAGGCGTCTCCTACGAGCAGTACTTC. Protein: CASSYAGGVSYEQYF.

In its sample, this clone was seen a few times. The V call is TRBV2, the J call TRBJ2-6; 10 nucleotides agree with TRBD1. This CDR3 has 16 residues. V shed 6 bases and J 0 bases; nucleotides not matched to a gene: 2. The V gene's germline CDR1 is SNHLY and CDR2 FYNNEI. The CDR3: CASRDRGSSGANVLTF. DNA for the CDR3: TGTGCCAGCAGGGACAGGGGGTCCTCTGGGGCCAACGTCCTGACTTTC.

This rearrangement joins TRBV5-4 to TRBJ2-7; a possible D gene is TRBD2 (5 bases). This CDR3 is built from 14 residues. V was cut by 1 base and J by 5 bases, with 13 bases left in between. Germline V gene lookup returns CDR1 SGHNT and CDR2 YYREEE (reference sequence). The CDR3 spells CASSLSRGANEQYF. DNA of the CDR3: TGTGCCAGCAGCTTGTCCCGGGGTGCTAACGAGCAGTACTTC.

The rearrangement links TRBV5-4 to TRBJ1-2; D gene unclear. V was shortened by 1 base and J by 8 bases, with 6 bases between the two germline ends. This CDR3 is built from 11 residues. Germline V CDR1 and CDR2: SGHNT, YYREEE (reference sequence). CDR3 in amino acids: CASSLNGGYTF. CDR3 in DNA: TGTGCCAGCAGCTTGAATGGAGGCTACACCTTC.

The J gene is TRBJ2-1, the V gene TRBV2, with a weak D call TRBD1 (6 bases). With 1 base removed from V and 10 bases from J, the gap between germline ends came to 17 bases. The CDR3 runs to 15 residues. Germline loops: CDR1 SNHLY, CDR2 FYNNEI. The CDR3, as DNA: TGTGCCAGCAGTGAAGAGGACAGCAGACAAGGGGAGCAGTTCTTC. Its protein product is CASSEEDSRQGEQFF.

The chain employs TRBV18 and TRBJ2-7, with 13 bases lining up with TRBD2. Germline loops: CDR1 KGHSH, CDR2 LQKENI. The CDR3 is 17 residues long. The trim removed 4 bases at V and 4 bases at J, leaving 10 bases unmatched. The CDR3 reads CASSLGTSGARTYEQYF. The CDR3, as DNA: TGTGCCAGCTCACTGGGGACTAGCGGGGCAAGAACTTACGAGCAGTACTTC. Looking up the rest from reference TRBV18 and TRBJ2-7 gives the full variable domain: NAGVMQNPRHLVRRRGQEARLRCSPMKGHSHVYWYRQLPEEGLKFMVYLQKENIIDESGMPKERFSAEFPKEGPSILRIQQVVRGDSAAYFCASSLGTSGARTYEQYFGPGTRLTVT.

J is TRBJ2-7 and V is TRBV4-2; no definite D call. Germline V lookup: CDR1 LGHNA, CDR2 YNFKEQ. The CDR3 runs 14 residues. Trimming removed 0 bases from V and 2 bases from J, with 8 bases in between. Written as DNA, the CDR3 is TGTGCCAGCAGCCAAGAATACGAAACCTACGAGCAGTACTTC. Its protein product is CASSQEYETYEQYF.

The chain recombines TRBV7-2 with TRBJ2-7; 10 bases are shared with TRBD2. V shed 5 bases and J 2 bases; nucleotides not matched to a gene: 12. CDR3 length equals 17 residues. CDR1 SGHTA and CDR2 FQGNSA come from the germline V gene. The CDR3 here is CASSLLARTSGAYEQYF. DNA of the CDR3: TGTGCCAGCAGCCTTTTGGCCCGGACTAGCGGAGCCTACGAGCAGTACTTC.

V usage is TRBV14 and J usage is TRBJ2-3; D is perhaps TRBD1 or TRBD2 (6 bases each). V was trimmed by 2 bases and J by 1 base, leaving 16 bases between them. This CDR3 has 17 residues. CDR1 SGHDN and CDR2 FVKESK come from the germline V gene. CDR3 coding DNA: TGTGCCAGCAGCCAAAGGGGGGCCCGTCCACGCACAGATACGCAGTATTTT. It encodes CASSQRGARPRTDTQYF.

V usage is TRBV11-3 and J usage is TRBJ2-1, with D possibly being TRBD1 (6 bases). The CDR3 extends over 17 amino acids. Germline loops: CDR1 SGHNT, CDR2 YENEEA. Trimming removed 5 bases from V and 0 bases from J, with 17 bases in between. The CDR3 reads CASSLFADSASYNEQFF. CDR3 nucleotides: TGTGCCAGCAGCCTATTCGCGGACAGTGCCTCCTACAATGAGCAGTTCTTC.

The chain joins TRBV28 to TRBJ2-3; D is uncertain. With 3 bases removed from V and 3 bases from J, the gap between germline ends came to 10 bases. CDR1 and CDR2 from the germline V gene are MDHEN and SYDVKM. The CDR3 covers 14 residues. This CDR3 reads CASSLKQSTDTQYF. The CDR3 nucleotides read TGTGCCAGCAGTTTGAAACAGAGTACAGATACGCAGTATTTT.

V is TRBV4-2 and J is TRBJ1-3; possible D gene TRBD1, 5 bases. Trimming removed 0 bases from V and 12 bases from J, with 12 bases in between. The CDR3 consists of 13 residues. The germline CDR1 and CDR2 sequences are LGHNA and YNFKEQ. As DNA, the CDR3 is TGTGCCAGCAGCCAAGATAGGGGCGCGGGCATATATTTT. This encodes CASSQDRGAGIYF.

The J gene is TRBJ2-1, the V gene TRBV28; tentatively, D is TRBD2 (5 bases). Germline V gives CDR1 MDHEN, CDR2 SYDVKM. The CDR3 extends over 17 amino acids. Trimming stripped 6 bases from V and 1 base from J, with 19 bases between. CDR3: CASRPRAGPTSYNEQFF. CDR3 DNA sequence: TGTGCCAGCAGGCCCCGGGCGGGCCCGACGTCCTACAATGAGCAGTTCTTC.

The J gene is TRBJ2-5, the V gene TRBV2; 8 bases align to TRBD1. J gave up 9 bases and V 7 bases, and 10 bases lay outside the gene matches. The CDR3 covers 13 residues. Per germline, CDR1 SNHLY and CDR2 FYNNEI. CDR3 bases: TGTGCCAGCAAGACAGGGGCGCTGATGGCCCAGTACTTC. This gives the protein CASKTGALMAQYF.

The chain has TRBV6-6 and TRBJ1-4; tentative D call: TRBD1 (6 bases). Germline-derived CDR1 and CDR2 are MNHNY and SVGAGI (reference sequence). The CDR3 has 16 residues. Trimming stripped 4 bases from V and 5 bases from J, with 17 bases between. CDR3 nucleotide sequence: TGTGCCAGCAGTTCCTCAATTCGGACAGCGAATGAAAAACTGTTTTTT. It specifies CASSSSIRTANEKLFF.

The chain recombines TRBV6-6 with TRBJ2-1, with 8 positions matching TRBD2. This CDR3 contains 16 residues. After removal of 5 bases from V and 3 bases from J, the junction contained 9 bases not matched to a gene. The germline gives CDR1 MNHNY, CDR2 SVGAGI (reference sequence). CDR3 residues: CASSPEGLGGYNEQFF. CDR3 nucleotide sequence: TGTGCCAGCAGTCCCGAGGGACTAGGGGGCTACAATGAGCAGTTCTTC.

The V and J genes are TRBV7-3 and TRBJ1-2; 7 nucleotides line up with TRBD1. Germline CDR1 SGHTA, CDR2 FQGTGA. The CDR3 spans 13 residues. Trimming cost V 5 bases and J 5 bases; bases outside gene matches: 5. The CDR3 nucleotides are TGTGCCAGCAGCCAAGACAGGGAGTATGGCTACACCTTC. Amino acids: CASSQDREYGYTF.

This chain links TRBV7-2 with TRBJ1-5, with a weak D call TRBD1 (6 bases). CDR1 is SGHTA, CDR2 FQGNSA, per germline. Trimming removed 1 base from V and 0 bases from J, with 16 bases in between. This CDR3 comprises 18 residues. The CDR3, as DNA: TGTGCCAGCAGCTTAGGGGACAAGGGGCGATATAGCAATCAGCCCCAGCATTTT. Translation gives CASSLGDKGRYSNQPQHF.

V gene TRBV7-2 combines with J gene TRBJ1-2, with D hard to call. V lost 3 bases, J lost 7 bases, and 15 bases lay in between. The CDR3 runs to 14 residues. Germline V CDR1 and CDR2: SGHTA, FQGNSA. The CDR3 sequence is CASSLHRLTGGYTF. CDR3 coding DNA: TGTGCCAGCAGCTTGCACCGACTTACTGGTGGCTACACCTTC. The whole variable domain, remainder taken from reference TRBV7-2 and TRBJ1-2, is GAGVSQSPSNKVTEKGKDVELRCDPISGHTALYWYRQSLGQGLEFLIYFQGNSAPDKSGLPSDRFSAERTGGSVSTLTIQRTQQEDSAVYLCASSLHRLTGGYTFGSGTRLTVV.

The rearrangement uses TRBV29-1 and TRBJ2-1; D might be TRBD1 or TRBD2, each matching 5 bases. This CDR3 has 14 residues. Trimming left V 2 bases short and J 5 bases short, with 13 bases between. CDR1 SQVTM and CDR2 ANQGSEA come from the germline V gene. The chain's CDR3 is CSVEPGTTNNEQFF. In DNA, the CDR3 is TGCAGCGTTGAACCCGGGACGACAAACAATGAGCAGTTCTTC.